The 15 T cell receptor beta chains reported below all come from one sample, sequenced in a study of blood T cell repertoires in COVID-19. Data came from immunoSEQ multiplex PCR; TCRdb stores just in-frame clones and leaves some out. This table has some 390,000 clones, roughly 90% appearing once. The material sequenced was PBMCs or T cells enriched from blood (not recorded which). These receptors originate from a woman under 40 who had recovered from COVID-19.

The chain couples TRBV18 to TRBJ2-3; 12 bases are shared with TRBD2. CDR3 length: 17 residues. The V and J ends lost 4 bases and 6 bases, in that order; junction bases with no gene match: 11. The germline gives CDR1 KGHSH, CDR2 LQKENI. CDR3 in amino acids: CASSLLTGGLAGDTQYF. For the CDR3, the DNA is TGTGCCAGCTCACTATTGACAGGGGGACTAGCGGGCGATACGCAGTATTTT. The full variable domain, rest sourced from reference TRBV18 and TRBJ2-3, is NAGVMQNPRHLVRRRGQEARLRCSPMKGHSHVYWYRQLPEEGLKFMVYLQKENIIDESGMPKERFSAEFPKEGPSILRIQQVVRGDSAAYFCASSLLTGGLAGDTQYFGPGTRLTVL.

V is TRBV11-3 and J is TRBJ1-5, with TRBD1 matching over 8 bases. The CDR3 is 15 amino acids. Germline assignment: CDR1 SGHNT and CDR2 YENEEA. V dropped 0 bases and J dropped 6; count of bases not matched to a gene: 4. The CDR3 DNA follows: TGTGCCAGCAGCTTAGATCAACAGGGGGGTCAGCCCCAGCATTTT. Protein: CASSLDQQGGQPQHF.

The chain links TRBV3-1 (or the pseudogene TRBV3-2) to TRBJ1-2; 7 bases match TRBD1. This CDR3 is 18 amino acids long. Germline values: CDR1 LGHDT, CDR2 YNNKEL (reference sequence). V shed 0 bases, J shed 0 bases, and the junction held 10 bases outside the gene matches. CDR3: CASSQDPWDSAANYGYTF. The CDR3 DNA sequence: TGTGCCAGCAGCCAAGATCCCTGGGACAGCGCCGCTAACTATGGCTACACCTTC.

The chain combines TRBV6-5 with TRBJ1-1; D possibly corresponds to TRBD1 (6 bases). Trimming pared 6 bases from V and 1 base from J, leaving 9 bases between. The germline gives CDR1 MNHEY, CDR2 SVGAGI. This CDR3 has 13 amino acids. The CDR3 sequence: CASRDSRNTEAFF. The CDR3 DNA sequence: TGTGCCAGCAGGGACAGTCGGAACACTGAAGCTTTCTTT.

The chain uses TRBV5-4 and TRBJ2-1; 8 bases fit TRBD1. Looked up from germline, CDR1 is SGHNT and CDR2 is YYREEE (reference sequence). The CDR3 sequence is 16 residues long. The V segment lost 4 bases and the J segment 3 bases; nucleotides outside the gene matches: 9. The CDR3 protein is CASSVDAGGRYNEQFF. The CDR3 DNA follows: TGTGCCAGCAGCGTCGATGCAGGGGGCCGCTACAATGAGCAGTTCTTC.

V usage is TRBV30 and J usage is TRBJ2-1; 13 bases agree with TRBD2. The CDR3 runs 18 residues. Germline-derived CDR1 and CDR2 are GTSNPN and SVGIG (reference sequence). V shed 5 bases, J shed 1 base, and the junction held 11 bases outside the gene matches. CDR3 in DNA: TGTGCCTGGGGATCCGGGACTAGCGGGGCGGAATCCTACAATGAGCAGTTCTTC. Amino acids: CAWGSGTSGAESYNEQFF.

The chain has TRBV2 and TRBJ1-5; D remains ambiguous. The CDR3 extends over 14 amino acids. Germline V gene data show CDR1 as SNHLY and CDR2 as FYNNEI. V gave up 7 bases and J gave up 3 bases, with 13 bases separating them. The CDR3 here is CASTRSQNNQPQHF. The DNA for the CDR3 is TGTGCCAGCACCCGTAGCCAGAACAATCAGCCCCAGCATTTT. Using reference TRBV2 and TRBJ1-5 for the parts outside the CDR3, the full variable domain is EPEVTQTPSHQVTQMGQEVILRCVPISNHLYFYWYRQILGQKVEFLVSFYNNEISEKSEIFDDQFSVERPDGSNFTLKIRSTKLEDSAMYFCASTRSQNNQPQHFGDGTRLSIL.

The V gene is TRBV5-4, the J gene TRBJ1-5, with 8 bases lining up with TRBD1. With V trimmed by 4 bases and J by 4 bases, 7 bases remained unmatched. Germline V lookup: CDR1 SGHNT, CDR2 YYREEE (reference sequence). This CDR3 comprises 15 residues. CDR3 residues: CASSRGQGPNQPQHF. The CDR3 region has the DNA TGTGCCAGCAGCCGCGGACAGGGACCAAATCAGCCCCAGCATTTT. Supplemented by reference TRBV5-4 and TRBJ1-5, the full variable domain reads ETGVTQSPTHLIKTRGQQVTLRCSSQSGHNTVSWYQQALGQGPQFIFQYYREEENGRGNFPPRFSGLQFPNYSSELNVNALELDDSALYLCASSRGQGPNQPQHFGDGTRLSIL.

DNA for the CDR3: TGTGCCAGCAGTTACATGGACAGGGGAGACTACGAGCAGTACTTC. This encodes CASSYMDRGDYEQYF. The chain employs TRBV6-5 and TRBJ2-7; 9 bases line up with TRBD1. The germline CDR1 and CDR2 sequences are MNHEY and SVGAGI. There are 15 residues in the CDR3. Trimming took 2 bases from V and 3 from J; bases not matched to a gene: 5.

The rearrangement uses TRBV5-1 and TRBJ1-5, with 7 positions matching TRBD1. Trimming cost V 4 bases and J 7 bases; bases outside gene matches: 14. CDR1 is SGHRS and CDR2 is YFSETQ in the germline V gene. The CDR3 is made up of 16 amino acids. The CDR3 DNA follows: TGCGCCAGCAGCCCTTCAGGGGGGACAGAAGAACAGCCCCAGCATTTT. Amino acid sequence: CASSPSGGTEEQPQHF.

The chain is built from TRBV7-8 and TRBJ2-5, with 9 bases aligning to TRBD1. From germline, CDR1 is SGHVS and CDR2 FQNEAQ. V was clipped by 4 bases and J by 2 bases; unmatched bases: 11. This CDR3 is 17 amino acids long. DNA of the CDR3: TGTGCCAGCAGCTGGGGACAGGGAGGGAGTCCACAAGAGACCCAGTACTTC. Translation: CASSWGQGGSPQETQYF.

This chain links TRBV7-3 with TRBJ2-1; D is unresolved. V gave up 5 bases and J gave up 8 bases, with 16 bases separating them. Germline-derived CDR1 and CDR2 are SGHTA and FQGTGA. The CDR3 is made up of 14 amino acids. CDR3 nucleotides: TGTGCCAGCAGCCCCGAGCCCGGGTGGGATGAGCAGTTCTTC. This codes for CASSPEPGWDEQFF.

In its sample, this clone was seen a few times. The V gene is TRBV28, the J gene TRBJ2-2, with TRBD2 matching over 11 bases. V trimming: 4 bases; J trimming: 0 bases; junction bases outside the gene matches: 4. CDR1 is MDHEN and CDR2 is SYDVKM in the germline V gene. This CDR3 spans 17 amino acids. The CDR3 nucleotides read TGTGCCAGCAGTTCAGGACTAGCGGGTACGAACACCGGGGAGCTGTTTTTT. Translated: CASSSGLAGTNTGELFF. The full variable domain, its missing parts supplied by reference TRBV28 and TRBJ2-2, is DVKVTQSSRYLVKRTGEKVFLECVQDMDHENMFWYRQDPGLGLRLIYFSYDVKMKEKGDIPEGYSVSREKKERFSLILESASTNQTSMYLCASSSGLAGTNTGELFFGEGSRLTVL.

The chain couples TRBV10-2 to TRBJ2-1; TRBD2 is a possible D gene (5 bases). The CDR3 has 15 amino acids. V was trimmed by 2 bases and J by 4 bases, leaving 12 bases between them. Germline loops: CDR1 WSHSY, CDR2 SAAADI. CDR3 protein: CASSEGLAAYNEQFF. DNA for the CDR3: TGCGCCAGCAGTGAGGGGCTAGCAGCATACAATGAGCAGTTCTTC.

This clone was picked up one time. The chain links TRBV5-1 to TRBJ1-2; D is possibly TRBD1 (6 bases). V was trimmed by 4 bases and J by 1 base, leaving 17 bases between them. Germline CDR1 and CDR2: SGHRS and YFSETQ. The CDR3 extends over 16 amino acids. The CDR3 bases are TGCGCCAGCAGCCCCGATGGGGACAACCATAACTATGGCTACACCTTC. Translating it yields CASSPDGDNHNYGYTF.